These 26 T cell receptor beta chains were all obtained from the same sample, sequenced in a study of T-cell memory formation after mild COVID-19. Via MiXCR, TCRdb re-called the 5' RACE reads, giving one row per CDR3 protein. The data hold 70,000 to 95,000 distinct CDR3 sequences, with 9.5% to 15% observed a single time. Sequencing was done on a sample of PBMCs or a T cell subset sorted from them (not recorded which). The source is a man aged 18 to 35 who had mild COVID-19 (a few samples of this study predate the infection). Cell type and time point are not known.

The chain uses TRBV12-2 and TRBJ1-3; the D segment call TRBD1 is taken from the table without a DNA check. TRBV12-2 is designated a pseudogene. CDR3 length equals 21 residues. The CDR3 DNA is TGTGCAAGTCGCTTAGGGGTCGGGGGCTCAGCAAACAACGCCTCTGGAAACACCATATATTTT. As protein: CASRLGVGGSANNASGNTIYF.

This clonotype appeared a few times. The CDR3 nucleotides are TGTGCCAGCACCGGCTCCTATAATTCACCCCTCCACTTT. Its protein is CASTGSYNSPLHF. The gene calls are TRBV14 and TRBJ1-6; no definite D call. Germline V gene lookup returns CDR1 SGHDN and CDR2 FVKESK. The length of the CDR3 is 13 residues. V dropped 7 bases and J dropped 0 bases, with 4 bases sitting between them.

This clonotype has a handful of counts. CDR3 amino acids: CASSHYVKDRDHQPQHF. CDR3 DNA sequence: TGCGCCAGCAGCCACTACGTAAAGGACAGGGACCACCAGCCCCAGCATTTT. The chain combines TRBV4-1 with TRBJ1-5, with TRBD1 identical over 8 bases. CDR1 and CDR2 (germline): MGHRA, YSYEKL. V lost 3 bases, J lost 7 bases, and 14 bases stayed unmatched. The length of the CDR3 is 17 residues.

This clonotype has a handful of counts. The chain carries TRBV4-3 and TRBJ1-2; D not resolved. The V end was cut by 4 bases, the J end by 6 bases, with 15 bases between. The CDR3 runs 14 residues. Per the germline V gene, CDR1 is LGHNA and CDR2 is YSLEER. The DNA of the CDR3 is TGCGCCAGCAGCCGAGACATGTCGCGGAATGGCTACACCTTC. Its translation: CASSRDMSRNGYTF.

V is TRBV5-1 and J is TRBJ1-5; D gene unclear. Trimming shortened V by 0 bases and J by 2 bases, and 9 bases separated the two germline ends. This CDR3 comprises 15 residues. Germline CDR1 reads SGHRS; CDR2 reads YFSETQ. The CDR3 loop reads CASSLGGWGNQPQHF. CDR3 in DNA: TGCGCCAGCAGCTTGGGAGGGTGGGGCAATCAGCCCCAGCATTTT.

This clonotype was counted only a few times. This chain links TRBV9 with TRBJ2-3; 13 nucleotides match TRBD2. V trimming: 3 bases; J trimming: 4 bases; junction bases outside the gene matches: 2. Germline CDR1 is SGDLS and CDR2 is YYNGEE. The CDR3 spans 15 residues. The CDR3 region is CASSAGTSGADTQYF. In nucleotides, the CDR3 is TGTGCCAGCAGCGCCGGGACTAGCGGGGCAGATACGCAGTATTTT.

This clonotype was detected ten times or more. This CDR3 is CASRRRVWVYNEQFF. The DNA for the CDR3 is TGTGCCAGCAGGCGGCGGGTCTGGGTTTACAATGAGCAGTTCTTC. The chain couples TRBV7-8 to TRBJ2-1, with D perhaps matching TRBD2 (5 bases). Germline-derived CDR1 and CDR2 are SGHVS and FQNEAQ. V was pared by 6 bases and J by 4 bases, with 16 bases between. This CDR3 is built from 15 residues. Full variable domain (outside the CDR3, taken from reference TRBV7-8 and TRBJ2-1): GAGVSQSPRYKVAKRGQDVALRCDPISGHVSLFWYQQALGQGPEFLTYFQNEAQLDKSGLPSDRFFAERPEGSVSTLKIQRTQQEDSAVYLCASRRRVWVYNEQFFGPGTRLTVL.

In this sample, this clonotype turned up a few times. The rearrangement links TRBV20-1 to TRBJ2-3; D may be TRBD2 (5 bases). Trimming shortened V by 3 bases and J by 6 bases, and 22 bases separated the two germline ends. Germline values: CDR1 DFQATT, CDR2 SNEGSKA (reference sequence). The CDR3 contains 16 residues. The CDR3 loop reads CSARGFLANSSDTQYF. For the CDR3, the DNA is TGCAGTGCTAGGGGCTTTCTAGCAAATAGCTCCGATACGCAGTATTTT.

This clonotype showed up many times. CDR3 nucleotides: TGCAGCGTTGTGGTCCAGGACACCGGGGAGCTGTTTTTT. It codes for CSVVVQDTGELFF. The gene calls are TRBV29-1 and TRBJ2-2; unclear D gene. Trimming shortened V by 4 bases and J by 3 bases, and 9 bases separated the two germline ends. The CDR3 is 13 residues long. Germline CDR1 SQVTM, CDR2 ANQGSEA.

This clonotype was counted only a few times. The V and J genes are TRBV19 and TRBJ2-2; D possibly matches TRBD1 or TRBD2 (5 bases each). The V end was cut by 6 bases, the J end by 2 bases, with 13 bases between. This CDR3 spans 15 amino acids. Germline values: CDR1 LNHDA, CDR2 SQIVND (reference sequence). The CDR3 is CASRGRGVNTGELFF. The DNA for the CDR3 is TGTGCCAGTAGGGGTAGGGGAGTTAACACCGGGGAGCTGTTTTTT.

The chain links TRBV4-2 to TRBJ2-7, with D maybe TRBD1 (5 bases). Trimming took off 0 bases at V and 6 bases at J, with 12 bases between the two ends. Germline values: CDR1 LGHNA, CDR2 YNFKEQ. The CDR3 loop spans 14 amino acids. The chain's CDR3 is CASSQDMGPGEQYF. The CDR3 DNA sequence: TGTGCCAGCAGCCAAGATATGGGGCCAGGCGAGCAGTACTTC.

In its sample, this clonotype was seen a few times. This chain joins TRBV9 and TRBJ1-1; possible D gene TRBD1, 5 bases. CDR1 is SGDLS, CDR2 YYNGEE, per germline. The CDR3 has 14 amino acids. Trimming took off 0 bases at V and 5 bases at J, with 11 bases between the two ends. The CDR3 loop is CASSVAGARTEAFF. The CDR3 DNA reads as TGTGCCAGCAGCGTAGCCGGGGCGAGGACTGAAGCTTTCTTT.

The J gene is TRBJ1-2, the V gene TRBV3-1, with TRBD1 matching 8 bases. From germline, CDR1 is LGHDT and CDR2 YNNKEL (reference sequence). The length of the CDR3 is 14 residues. Losses at the gene ends were 4 bases for V and 4 bases for J; bases not matched to a gene: 5. The CDR3 DNA reads TGTGCCAGCAGCCCTTGGGACAGGACCTATGGCTACACCTTC. Translating it yields CASSPWDRTYGYTF.

The rearrangement links TRBV27 to TRBJ2-7; 9 bases fit TRBD1. Germline CDR1 is MNHEY and CDR2 is SMNVEV (reference sequence). The CDR3 length is 14 residues. Trimming cost V 5 bases and J 4 bases; bases outside gene matches: 6. The chain's CDR3 is CASSPRQGGYEQYF. In DNA, the CDR3 is TGTGCCAGCAGTCCGAGACAGGGGGGTTACGAGCAGTACTTC.

The rearrangement uses TRBV7-9 and TRBJ2-7; D assignment may be TRBD1 or TRBD2 (5 bases each). CDR3 length equals 12 residues. The germline gives CDR1 SEHNR, CDR2 FQNEAQ (reference sequence). Trimming shortened V by 4 bases and J by 6 bases, and 10 bases separated the two germline ends. CDR3 DNA sequence: TGTGCCAGCAGCTCGGGGACGGGCGAGCAGTACGTC. Amino acid sequence: CASSSGTGEQYV.

The rearrangement joins TRBV6-2 or TRBV6-3 to TRBJ2-4, with D perhaps matching TRBD1 (6 bases). Germline V gene data show CDR1 as MNHEY and CDR2 as SVGEGT. The CDR3 consists of 16 residues. V lost 5 bases and J lost 0, with 14 bases in between. CDR3: CASSTAGDLAKNIQYF. CDR3 in DNA: TGTGCCAGCAGTACAGCAGGGGACCTAGCCAAAAACATTCAGTACTTC.

This clonotype was seen a handful of times. The V and J genes are TRBV7-9 and TRBJ2-5; D might be TRBD1 or TRBD2, each matching 5 bases. CDR3 length: 16 amino acids. In germline, CDR1 is SEHNR, CDR2 FQNEAQ (reference sequence). Trimming removed 5 bases from V and 4 bases from J, with 20 bases in between. The CDR3 DNA follows: TGTGCCAGCAGCCCGCCCAGGGTCGGGGCAACAGAGACCCAGTACTTC. This gives the protein CASSPPRVGATETQYF.

This clonotype occurred a few times. The chain links TRBV6-2 or TRBV6-3 to TRBJ2-1, with TRBD2 identical over 7 bases. J lost 1 base, V lost 2 bases, and 5 bases had no gene match. Germline V CDR1 and CDR2: MNHEY, SVGEGT. This CDR3 has 16 amino acids. DNA of the CDR3: TGTGCCAGCAGTTACGGGGCGGGGGTGTCCTACAATGAGCAGTTCTTC. Translated, it gives CASSYGAGVSYNEQFF.

The J gene is TRBJ1-3, the V gene TRBV9; 9 bases map to TRBD1. Germline lookup yields CDR1 SGDLS and CDR2 YYNGEE. The CDR3 loop spans 15 amino acids. V was clipped by 0 bases and J by 4 bases; unmatched bases: 2. CDR3 residues: CASSVGGTGGNTIYF. The CDR3 DNA follows: TGTGCCAGCAGCGTAGGGGGGACAGGGGGAAACACCATATATTTT.

This clonotype was detected only a few times. The chain couples TRBV3-1 to TRBJ2-3, with 7 nucleotides matching TRBD2. The J segment lost 0 bases and the V segment lost 0 bases, leaving 3 bases of the junction unmatched. The CDR3 covers 16 residues. Germline V gene lookup returns CDR1 LGHDT and CDR2 YNNKEL (reference sequence). The CDR3 nucleotides are TGTGCCAGCAGCCAAGAGGCTAGCGGAAGCACAGATACGCAGTATTTT. It is translated as CASSQEASGSTDTQYF.

J is TRBJ1-5 and V is TRBV5-5; D is undetermined. Trimming cost V 0 bases and J 3 bases, with 13 bases left between them. Per germline, CDR1 SGHKS and CDR2 YYEKEE (reference sequence). The CDR3 has 16 residues. CDR3 residues: CASSLVYPRDNQPQHF. The DNA for the CDR3 is TGTGCCAGCAGCTTGGTTTATCCCCGAGACAATCAGCCCCAGCATTTT.

This clonotype occurred many times. The V call is TRBV3-1, the J call TRBJ2-3, with 10 bases matching TRBD2. Germline V CDR1 and CDR2: LGHDT, YNNKEL (reference sequence). The length of the CDR3 is 17 residues. The J segment lost 2 bases and the V segment lost 0 bases, leaving 5 bases of the junction unmatched. CDR3 sequence reads: CASSQEILAGPTDTQYF. In DNA form, the CDR3 reads TGTGCCAGCAGCCAAGAGATACTAGCGGGGCCCACAGATACGCAGTATTTT.

This chain links TRBV2 with TRBJ1-5, with unresolved D. V shed 3 bases and J shed 5 bases, with 11 bases lying between them. CDR1 is SNHLY and CDR2 is FYNNEI in the germline V gene. The CDR3 extends over 14 amino acids. In DNA, the CDR3 is TGTGCCAGCAGTGACGGGAAGGGTGATCAGCCCCAGCATTTT. This translates into CASSDGKGDQPQHF.

The table lists this clonotype with a few counts. The J gene is TRBJ2-7, the V gene TRBV5-6; 7 bases align to TRBD1. Germline V lookup: CDR1 SGHDT, CDR2 YYEEEE. V shed 2 bases, J shed 1 base, and the junction held 12 bases outside the gene matches. The CDR3 has 17 amino acids. As DNA, the CDR3 is TGTGCCAGCAGCTTTGGCCCGGACAGGATGGAGTCCTACGAGCAGTACTTC. Residues: CASSFGPDRMESYEQYF.

This clonotype was seen a few times. The chain links TRBV4-3 to TRBJ2-3, with TRBD2 as a possible D gene (5 bases). V was pared by 0 bases and J by 2 bases, with 9 bases between. The CDR3 consists of 15 residues. Per the germline V gene, CDR1 is LGHNA and CDR2 is YSLEER. The CDR3, as DNA: TGCGCCAGCAGCCAAGACGGGAAGTACACAGATACGCAGTATTTT. Encoded protein: CASSQDGKYTDTQYF.

The rearrangement uses TRBV4-1 and TRBJ2-2; 10 bases are shared with TRBD1. CDR1 is MGHRA, CDR2 YSYEKL, per germline. The J segment lost 3 bases and the V segment lost 1 base, leaving 20 bases of the junction unmatched. The CDR3 totals 22 residues. The CDR3 region is CASSQGGGTSGQGNSYTGELFF. CDR3 sequence (DNA): TGCGCCAGCAGCCAAGGAGGGGGAACCTCGGGACAGGGGAATTCGTACACCGGGGAGCTGTTTTTT.